This record concerns one T cell receptor (beta chain) sequence. These data belong to a study of cytomegalovirus exposure and HLA in healthy donors. Primers: 60 Vbeta forward and 13 Jbeta reverse. Clones were sequenced by immunoSEQ multiplex PCR, and TCRdb holds only the in-frame ones, with some missing. The table records 160,000 or so clones, roughly 65% of them present only once. Material: PBMCs. This receptor was obtained from a man younger than 30 in good health and CMV-seropositive.

In DNA, the CDR3 is TGCGCCAGCAGCCAAGAGGCTGGGACTTTAGGCACAGATACGCAGTATTTT. Translated: CASSQEAGTLGTDTQYF. This chain joins TRBV4-1 and TRBJ2-3, with D possibly matching TRBD2 (6 bases). Trimming cost V 0 bases and J 1 base, with 14 bases left between them. CDR1 is MGHRA, CDR2 YSYEKL, per germline. The CDR3 has 17 amino acids.